These T cell receptor beta chains were read from a single sample in a study of T cell responses to AZD1222 COVID-19 vaccine. Data came from immunoSEQ multiplex PCR; TCRdb stores just in-frame clones and leaves some out. The table shows about 200,000 clones, with 85% to 95% occurring only once. Sequences were derived from peripheral blood, sampled on day 0 of AZD1222 vaccination. These receptors originate from an adult in good health. Both conserved end residues are part of each CDR3. Each record gives: V gene, J gene, D gene, clone size, CDR3 DNA, CDR3 protein. A D gene is named only where the DNA matches it firmly. The size entry is marked missing in some rows and otherwise reads once, few, many or a size class.

>TRBV7-9|TRBJ2-7|NA|NA
TGTGCCAGCAGGGGAGTGGAGGGATCCTACGGGCAGTACTTC
CASRGVEGSYGQYF
>TRBV3-1/TRBV3-2|TRBJ1-2|NA|few
TGTGCCAGCAGCCTTGGACCCCGTGGCTACACCTTC
CASSLGPRGYTF
>TRBV6-1|TRBJ1-4|NA|NA
TGTGCCAGCAGTGAGTGGGGGGAAGGGGCGACAACTAATGAAAAACTGTTTTTT
CASSEWGEGATTNEKLFF
>TRBV30|TRBJ1-2|NA|NA
TGTGCCTGGAGTCCAATGGGGTATGGCTACACCTTC
CAWSPMGYGYTF
>TRBV2|TRBJ1-6|NA|NA
TGTGCCAGCAGTTCGACCGGGACCATCCACAATAATTCACCCCTCCACTTT
CASSSTGTIHNNSPLHF
>TRBV6-1|TRBJ1-1|NA|NA
TGTGCCAGCAGTGAAGTCGGCAGTTCGGACGGGGCTTTCTTT
CASSEVGSSDGAFF
>TRBV7-2|TRBJ1-3|NA|NA
TGTGCCAGCAGCTTAGTAGCGTTACACGGACCTGGAAACACCATATATTTT
CASSLVALHGPGNTIYF
>TRBV11-3|TRBJ2-1|NA|NA
TGTGCCAGCAGCTTATTCCGGGGCAATGAGCAGTTCTTC
CASSLFRGNEQFF
>TRBV7-8|TRBJ1-2|NA|NA
TGTGCCAGCAGCTTTGGTCCGGGGTTTCAGGGCTATGGCTACACCTTC
CASSFGPGFQGYGYTF
>TRBV11-2|TRBJ2-7|NA|NA
TGTGCCAGCAGCTTCGTGGAGGGGGAGCAGTACTTC
CASSFVEGEQYF
>TRBV27|TRBJ2-3|NA|once
TGTGCCAGCAGTTTACTAAGATTTGGGAGGACAGATACGCAGTATTTT
CASSLLRFGRTDTQYF
>TRBV6-5|TRBJ1-6|NA|NA
TGTGCCAGCAGTTACTCGAGCAGGGTTAATTCACCCCTCCACTTT
CASSYSSRVNSPLHF
>TRBV9|TRBJ1-2|NA|NA
TGTGCCAGCAGCGGCGGGAAAGGTGGTCTTTTTGGCTACACCTTC
CASSGGKGGLFGYTF
>TRBV25-1|TRBJ2-1|NA|NA
TGTGCCAGCACCCCATTCGGGGGGCTTTTATCCTACAATGAGCAGTTCTTC
CASTPFGGLLSYNEQFF
>TRBV6-5|TRBJ2-5|NA|NA
TGTGCCAGCAGGCCCGGGGTGCTGTACCAAGAGACCCAGTACTTC
CASRPGVLYQETQYF
>TRBV27|TRBJ1-1|NA|NA
TGTGCCAGCAGTTCCCTGACCACTGAAGCTTTCTTT
CASSSLTTEAFF
>TRBV19|TRBJ2-1|NA|NA
TGTGCCAGTAGTGTATGGGGCCTTAGCTCCTACAATGAGCAGTTCTTC
CASSVWGLSSYNEQFF
>TRBV3-1/TRBV3-2|TRBJ2-7|NA|NA
TGTGCCAGCAGCCAAGATTTCGGGGGCTATCAGTACTTC
CASSQDFGGYQYF
>TRBV19|TRBJ1-1|NA|NA
TGTGCCAGTACCCGAACAGTCGGGGAAGGTGAAGCTTTCTTT
CASTRTVGEGEAFF
>TRBV9|TRBJ1-1|NA|NA
TGTGCCAGCAGCGTAGTGTTGGACGGACGAATGAACACTGAAGCTTTCTTT
CASSVVLDGRMNTEAFF
>TRBV3-1/TRBV3-2|TRBJ2-6|NA|NA
TGTGCCAGCAGCCAATGGGGGGCCAACGTCCTGACTTTC
CASSQWGANVLTF
>TRBV5-8|TRBJ2-5|NA|NA
TGTGCCAGCAGCTTGTTTCTGGGGGGAAAAGGGACCCAGTACTTC
CASSLFLGGKGTQYF
>TRBV30|TRBJ1-2|NA|NA
TGTGCCTGGACAACGATTTGGACGAGAGGCTACACCTTC
CAWTTIWTRGYTF
>TRBV5-1|TRBJ1-3|NA|NA
TGCGCCAGCAGCTTGGGGACGGACACCTCTGGAAACACCATATATTTT
CASSLGTDTSGNTIYF
>TRBV6-5|TRBJ1-5|TRBD1|NA
TGTGCCAGCAGTTCCCGGGACAGGGGTGGCAATCAGCCCCAGCATTTT
CASSSRDRGGNQPQHF
>TRBV9|TRBJ2-1|NA|NA
TGTGCCAGCAGCGTTCGACAGGCTCCCTACAATGAGCAGTTCTTC
CASSVRQAPYNEQFF
>TRBV4-1|TRBJ1-1|NA|NA
TGCGCCAGCAGCCAAGAACAGGGCCGGAACACTGAAGCTTTCTTT
CASSQEQGRNTEAFF
>TRBV2|TRBJ1-3|TRBD1|NA
TGTGCCAGCGGGGACAGGGTCTCTGGAAACACCATATATTTT
CASGDRVSGNTIYF
>TRBV24-1|TRBJ2-5|NA|NA
TGTGCCACCAGTGATCCTGGCCTCGCGACCCAGTACTTC
CATSDPGLATQYF
>TRBV4-1|TRBJ2-6|TRBD1|once
TGCGCCAGCAGCCAAATCACAGGGGGCGCTGAAGGGGCCAACGTCCTGACTTTC
CASSQITGGAEGANVLTF
>TRBV7-9|TRBJ2-2|NA|NA
TGTGCCAGCAGCTTCCTTAGGGCGGTGACGAACACCGGGGAGCTGTTTTTT
CASSFLRAVTNTGELFF
>TRBV21-1|TRBJ1-6|NA|NA
TGTGCCAGCAGCCCACGGACAGGGCCCAGGTCGGGACGGAATTCACCCCTCCACTTT
CASSPRTGPRSGRNSPLHF
>TRBV9|TRBJ2-7|TRBD2|few
TGTGCCAGCAGCGCTAGCGGGGGCGAGGTCTACGAGCAGTACTTC
CASSASGGEVYEQYF
>TRBV6-5|TRBJ1-5|NA|NA
TGTGCCAGCAGAATCACAGGGAACCAGCCCCAGCATTTT
CASRITGNQPQHF
>TRBV5-1|TRBJ2-1|NA|NA
TGCGCCAGCAGTCAAGGGACCCTTAACAATGAGCAGTTCTTC
CASSQGTLNNEQFF
>TRBV21-1|TRBJ1-4|NA|NA
TGTGCCAGCAGCAGCCACAGGGGGCTTGGGGAAAAACTGTTTTTT
CASSSHRGLGEKLFF
>TRBV7-2|TRBJ2-1|NA|NA
TGTGCCAGCAGCTTATCCCCAGCAGGGGGGGGTAATGAGCAGTTCTTC
CASSLSPAGGGNEQFF
>TRBV10-3|TRBJ1-1|TRBD1|NA
TGTGCCATCAGTGGAGGGAGGGGGCGAGGGAACACTGAAGCTTTCTTT
CAISGGRGRGNTEAFF
>TRBV4-2|TRBJ2-3|NA|NA
TGTGCCAGCAGCCAAGACAAGCGGAGCACAGATACGCAGTATTTT
CASSQDKRSTDTQYF
>TRBV12-5|TRBJ2-4|NA|NA
TGTGCTCCTGCTGCGGGGATAGCCAAAAACATTCAGTACTTC
CAPAAGIAKNIQYF
>TRBV5-1|TRBJ1-1|NA|NA
TGCGCCAGCAGCTTGGACCCGGACACTGAAGCTTTCTTT
CASSLDPDTEAFF
>TRBV5-5|TRBJ1-5|NA|NA
TGTGCCAGCAGCTGGACCGCTGGCGGCCATCAGCCCCAGCATTTT
CASSWTAGGHQPQHF